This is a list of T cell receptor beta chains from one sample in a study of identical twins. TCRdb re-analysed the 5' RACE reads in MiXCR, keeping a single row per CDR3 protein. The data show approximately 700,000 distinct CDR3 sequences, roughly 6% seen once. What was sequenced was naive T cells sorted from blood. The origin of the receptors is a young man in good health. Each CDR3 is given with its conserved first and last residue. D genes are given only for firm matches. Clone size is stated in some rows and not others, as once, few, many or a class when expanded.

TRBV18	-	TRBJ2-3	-	CASSQAHSTDTQYF	TGTGCCAGCTCACAGGCTCATTCCACAGATACGCAGTATTTT
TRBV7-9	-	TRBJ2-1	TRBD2	CASSLGRTTISGNEQFF	TGTGCCAGCAGCTTAGGCAGAACGACAATTAGCGGGAATGAGCAGTTCTTC
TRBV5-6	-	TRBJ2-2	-	CASSLGGEGAGELFF	TGTGCCAGCAGCTTGGGAGGAGAGGGAGCCGGGGAGCTGTTTTTT
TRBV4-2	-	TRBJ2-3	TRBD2	CASSRRTSGERTDTQYF	TGTGCCAGCAGCCGAAGGACTAGTGGGGAGCGCACAGATACGCAGTATTTT
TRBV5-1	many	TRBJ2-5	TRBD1	CASSLTGGDETQYF	TGCGCCAGCAGCTTGACAGGGGGCGACGAGACCCAGTACTTC
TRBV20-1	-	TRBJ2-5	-	CSGGGQETQYF	TGCAGTGGGGGGGGGCAGGAGACCCAGTACTTC
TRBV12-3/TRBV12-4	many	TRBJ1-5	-	CASSPLNSNQPQHF	TGTGCCAGCAGTCCTTTGAATAGCAATCAGCCCCAGCATTTT
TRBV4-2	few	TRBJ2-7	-	CASSQETQGLWEQYF	TGTGCCAGCAGCCAAGAAACGCAGGGGCTCTGGGAGCAGTACTTC
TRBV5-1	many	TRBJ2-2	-	CASSLVTTGQFFTGELFF	TGCGCCAGCAGCTTGGTGACAACAGGGCAGTTCTTCACCGGGGAGCTGTTTTTT
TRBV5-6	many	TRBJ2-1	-	CASSLTNSFEYEQFF	TGTGCCAGCAGCTTGACAAATAGCTTCGAGTATGAGCAGTTCTTC
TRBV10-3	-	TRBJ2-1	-	CAISETYRRSSYNEQFF	TGTGCCATCAGTGAGACCTACCGACGGAGCTCCTACAATGAGCAGTTCTTC
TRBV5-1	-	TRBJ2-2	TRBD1	CASSLVPGTENTGELFF	TGCGCCAGCAGCTTGGTCCCCGGGACAGAGAACACCGGGGAGCTGTTTTTT
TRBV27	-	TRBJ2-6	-	CASRIAAGANVLTF	TGTGCCAGCAGGATAGCGGCCGGGGCCAACGTCCTGACTTTC
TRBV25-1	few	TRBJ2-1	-	CASSDVGGRDEQFF	TGTGCCAGCAGTGACGTGGGGGGAAGGGATGAGCAGTTCTTC
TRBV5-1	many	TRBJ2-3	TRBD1	CASRRDSPTDTQYF	TGCGCCAGCAGACGGGACAGTCCCACAGATACGCAGTATTTT
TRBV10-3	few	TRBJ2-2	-	CAISAGRNTGELFF	TGTGCCATCAGTGCGGGACGGAACACCGGGGAGCTGTTTTTT
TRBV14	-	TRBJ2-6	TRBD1	CASSQLGQGPGANVLTF	TGTGCCAGCAGCCAACTTGGACAGGGACCTGGGGCCAACGTCCTGACTTTC
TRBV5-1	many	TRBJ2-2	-	CASSLAKGGELFF	TGCGCCAGCAGCTTGGCCAAGGGGGGGGAGCTGTTTTTT
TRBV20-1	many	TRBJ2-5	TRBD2	CSAREGPQETQYF	TGCAGTGCTCGGGAGGGGCCCCAAGAGACCCAGTACTTC
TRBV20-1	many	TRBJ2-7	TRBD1	CSARGTGFTYEQYF	TGCAGTGCTAGAGGGACAGGGTTCACCTACGAGCAGTACTTC
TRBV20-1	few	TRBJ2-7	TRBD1	CSARPGQGYEQYF	TGCAGTGCCAGGCCGGGACAGGGCTACGAGCAGTACTTC
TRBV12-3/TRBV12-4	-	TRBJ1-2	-	CASSQVPAPAGYTF	TGTGCCAGCAGCCAAGTGCCGGCCCCAGCTGGCTACACCTTC
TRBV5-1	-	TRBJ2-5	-	CASSPGELYQETQYF	TGCGCCAGCAGCCCGGGCGAGTTATATCAAGAGACCCAGTACTTC
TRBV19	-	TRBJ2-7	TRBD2	CASTIWAGANEQYF	TGTGCCAGTACCATATGGGCGGGAGCTAACGAGCAGTACTTC
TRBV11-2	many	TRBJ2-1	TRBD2	CASSLAAGVEQFF	TGTGCCAGCAGCTTAGCCGCGGGAGTTGAGCAGTTCTTC
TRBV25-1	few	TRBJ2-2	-	CASNTPNTGELFF	TGTGCCAGCAACACTCCGAACACCGGGGAGCTGTTTTTT
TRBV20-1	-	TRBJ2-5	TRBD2	CSAKKAGVQETQYF	TGCAGTGCTAAAAAAGCGGGAGTCCAAGAGACCCAGTACTTC
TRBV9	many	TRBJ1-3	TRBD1	CASSVESGGGNTIYF	TGTGCCAGCAGCGTAGAATCAGGGGGCGGAAACACCATATATTTT
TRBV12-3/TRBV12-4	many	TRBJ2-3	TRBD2	CASRFGEGTQYF	TGTGCCAGCAGATTTGGGGAGGGTACGCAGTATTTT
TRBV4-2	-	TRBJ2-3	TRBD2	CASSQAETSGRGTDTQYF	TGTGCCAGCAGCCAAGCTGAGACTAGCGGGAGAGGCACAGATACGCAGTATTTT
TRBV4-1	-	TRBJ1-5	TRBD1	CASSQGGGQAQRSNQPQHF	TGCGCCAGCAGCCAAGGTGGAGGACAGGCCCAAAGGAGCAATCAGCCCCAGCATTTT
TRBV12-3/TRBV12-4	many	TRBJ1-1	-	CATPPSGRNTEAFF	TGTGCCACCCCGCCCTCTGGGAGGAACACTGAAGCTTTCTTT
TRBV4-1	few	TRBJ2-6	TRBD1	CASSHGQGRLLRANVLTF	TGCGCCAGCAGCCATGGACAGGGTAGATTACTAAGGGCCAACGTCCTGACTTTC
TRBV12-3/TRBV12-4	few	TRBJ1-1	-	CASSVSGTGIVAFF	TGTGCCAGCAGCGTCTCGGGGACCGGCATAGTGGCTTTCTTT
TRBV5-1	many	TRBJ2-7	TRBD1	CASSDRSNEQYF	TGCGCCAGCTCGGACAGGAGCAACGAGCAGTACTTC
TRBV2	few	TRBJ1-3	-	CASRAGDRNTIYF	TGTGCCAGCAGGGCCGGGGATAGAAACACCATATATTTT
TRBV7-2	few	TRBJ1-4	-	CASSLGVQAGEKLFF	TGTGCCAGCAGCTTAGGTGTACAGGCGGGGGAAAAACTGTTTTTT
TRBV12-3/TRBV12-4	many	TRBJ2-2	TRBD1	CASSFGQGRTGELFF	TGTGCCAGCAGTTTCGGACAGGGGAGAACCGGGGAGCTGTTTTTT
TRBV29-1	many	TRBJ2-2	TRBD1	CSVDGGRGLIGTGELFF	TGCAGCGTTGATGGCGGCAGGGGGCTTATAGGCACCGGGGAGCTGTTTTTT
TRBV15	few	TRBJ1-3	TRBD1	CATSTRQGSGGNTIYF	TGTGCCACCAGCACACGACAGGGATCGGGGGGAAACACCATATATTTT
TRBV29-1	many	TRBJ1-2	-	CSVEERLGGYTF	TGCAGCGTTGAAGAGAGGCTCGGTGGCTACACCTTC
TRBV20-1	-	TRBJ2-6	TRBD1	CSASTGAPSGANVLTF	TGCAGTGCGTCGACAGGGGCGCCCTCTGGGGCCAACGTCCTGACTTTC
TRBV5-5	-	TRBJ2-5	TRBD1	CASSSRDRGFQETQYF	TGTGCCAGCAGCTCCCGGGACAGGGGGTTCCAAGAGACCCAGTACTTC
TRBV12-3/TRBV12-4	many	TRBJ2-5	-	CASSPSVGRETQYF	TGTGCCAGCAGTCCGTCTGTGGGGCGAGAGACCCAGTACTTC
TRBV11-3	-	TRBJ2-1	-	CASSAARSSYNEQFF	TGTGCCAGCAGCGCAGCAAGGAGCTCCTACAATGAGCAGTTCTTC
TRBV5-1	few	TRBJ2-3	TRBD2	CASSLERGGRTDTQYF	TGCGCCAGCAGCTTGGAGCGCGGGGGGCGGACAGATACGCAGTATTTT
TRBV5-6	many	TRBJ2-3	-	CASSRTRTTDTQYF	TGTGCCAGCAGCCGGACGCGGACCACAGATACGCAGTATTTT
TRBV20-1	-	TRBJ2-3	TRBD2	CSADPSRVLAGRTDTQYF	TGCAGTGCCGATCCATCTCGGGTGCTAGCGGGACGCACAGATACGCAGTATTTT
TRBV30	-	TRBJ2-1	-	CAWSPRGNEQFF	TGTGCCTGGAGTCCCAGGGGCAATGAGCAGTTCTTC
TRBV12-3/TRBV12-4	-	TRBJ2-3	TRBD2	CASSFGAAGASTDTQYF	TGTGCCAGCAGTTTTGGGGCTGCGGGAGCTAGCACAGATACGCAGTATTTT
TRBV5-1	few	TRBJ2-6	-	CASSFWDLTAGANVLTF	TGCGCCAGCAGCTTCTGGGATCTAACGGCTGGGGCCAACGTCCTGACTTTC
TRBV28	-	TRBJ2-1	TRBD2	CAGAISGRVNEQFF	TGTGCCGGGGCGATCAGCGGGAGGGTCAATGAGCAGTTCTTC
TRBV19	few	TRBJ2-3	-	CASSIGARTDTQYF	TGTGCCAGTAGTATAGGTGCGAGAACCGATACGCAGTATTTT
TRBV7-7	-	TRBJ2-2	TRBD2	CASRSWSGGLAGELFF	TGTGCCAGCAGATCATGGTCGGGGGGACTAGCCGGGGAGCTGTTTTTT
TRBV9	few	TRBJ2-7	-	CASSVGQGKEQYF	TGTGCCAGCAGCGTCGGGCAGGGGAAAGAGCAGTACTTC